The clone carrying this TCR beta chain was observed a few times. Its antigen is as yet unknown. The data were taken from a study of T cell repertoires in cytomegalovirus infection. General study results and limits: Adding up the frequency of public TCR beta families identified people who carried CMV plus the relevant HLA.

TCRdb re-analysed the reads in MiXCR, keeping a single row per CDR3 protein. The table has about 770,000 distinct CDR3 sequences, roughly 28% seen once; the top ten hold around 12%. V lost 1 base, J lost 0 bases, and 15 bases lay in between. CDR3 length equals 17 residues. Germline lookup yields CDR1 SGHKS and CDR2 YYEKEE (reference sequence). The receptor comes from a human donor in good health (CMV status not recorded). Some clones in this sample may be carry-over from other donors' samples. V and J are TRBV5-5 and TRBJ2-3; no clear D gene. Sequenced here: cultured CD8+ T cells from PBMCs, sampled from culture after CMV antigen stimulation. The CDR3, as DNA: TGTGCCAGCAGCTTGCCCCTACGGACGACTAGCACAGATACGCAGTATTTT. As protein: CASSLPLRTTSTDTQYF.